The rows below give T cell receptor beta chains drawn from one sample of a study of blood T cell repertoires in COVID-19. Assay: immunoSEQ multiplex PCR; the TCRdb copy retains only in-frame clones and omits some. This sample has hundreds of thousands of clones; 65% to 90% occur once, and the top ten carry under 2%. Sequencing was carried out using PBMCs or T cells enriched from blood (not recorded which). The receptors derive from a middle-aged man who had recovered from COVID-19. Each CDR3 is given with its conserved first and last residue. D genes are given only for firm matches. The size field is filled for only some rows; it gives once, few, many or a size class.

D gene | J gene | clone size | V gene | CDR3 protein | CDR3 DNA
TRBD2 | TRBJ2-7 | - | TRBV28 | CASIGGRRYEQYF | TGTGCCAGCATCGGCGGGAGGAGGTACGAGCAGTACTTC
TRBD2 | TRBJ2-1 | once | TRBV3-1/TRBV3-2 | CASSQDGRGWSYNEQFF | TGTGCCAGCAGCCAAGATGGGCGGGGGTGGTCCTACAATGAGCAGTTCTTC
TRBD1 | TRBJ1-6 | - | TRBV5-6 | CASSTVLQGAVSPLHF | TGTGCCAGCAGCACAGTACTCCAGGGGGCCGTTTCGCCCCTCCACTTT
TRBD2 | TRBJ2-3 | once | TRBV27 | CASTVRLAGDPSTDTQYF | TGTGCCAGCACCGTTAGGCTAGCGGGAGATCCCAGCACAGATACGCAGTATTTT
- | TRBJ1-6 | - | TRBV7-2 | CASSLDGWARNSPLHF | TGTGCCAGCAGCTTAGACGGATGGGCCCGAAATTCACCCCTCCACTTT
TRBD1 | TRBJ2-2 | - | TRBV19 | CASSTLGQGPFSTGELFF | TGTGCCAGTAGTACTCTCGGACAGGGCCCGTTTAGCACCGGGGAGCTGTTTTTT
TRBD1 | TRBJ1-2 | few | TRBV30 | CASGGDRGAGGYTF | TGTGCCTCCGGCGGGGACAGGGGGGCGGGTGGCTACACCTTC
- | TRBJ2-5 | - | TRBV20-1 | CSASSPGETQYF | TGCAGTGCAAGTTCCCCAGGAGAGACCCAGTACTTC
- | TRBJ1-6 | few | TRBV5-4 | CASSLGTSYNSPLHF | TGTGCCAGCAGCTTGGGGACATCTTATAATTCACCCCTCCACTTT
TRBD1 | TRBJ2-7 | - | TRBV30 | CAWKLGPGGHEQYF | TGTGCCTGGAAACTTGGCCCAGGGGGCCACGAGCAGTACTTC
TRBD2 | TRBJ2-3 | - | TRBV18 | CASSPDVAGSRTDTQYF | TGTGCCAGCTCACCAGATGTAGCGGGATCTCGCACAGATACGCAGTATTTT
TRBD2 | TRBJ2-3 | - | TRBV7-9 | CASSNSGGDTQYF | TGTGCCAGCAGCAATAGCGGGGGGGATACGCAGTATTTT
- | TRBJ2-1 | - | TRBV9 | CASSVYLGPEQFF | TGTGCCAGCAGCGTATACCTAGGCCCCGAGCAGTTCTTC
- | TRBJ2-7 | - | TRBV5-5 | CASSLPGTSRSYEQYF | TGTGCCAGCAGCTTGCCCGGTACTAGCCGATCCTACGAGCAGTACTTC
TRBD2 | TRBJ2-7 | - | TRBV20-1 | CSASDGLAGNYEQYF | TGCAGTGCTAGTGACGGACTAGCGGGAAACTACGAGCAGTACTTC
- | TRBJ2-3 | once | TRBV11-2 | CASSFLTGGRDTQYF | TGTGCCAGCAGCTTCTTAACGGGGGGCAGGGATACGCAGTATTTT
TRBD2 | TRBJ2-7 | - | TRBV28 | CASSLTSVPSYEQYF | TGTGCCAGCAGTTTAACTAGCGTCCCGTCCTACGAGCAGTACTTC
- | TRBJ1-1 | - | TRBV7-2 | CASSSPYTEAFF | TGTGCCAGCAGTTCTCCCTATACTGAAGCTTTCTTT
- | TRBJ1-5 | once | TRBV6-2/TRBV6-3 | CASSWGGPNQPQHF | TGTGCCAGCAGTTGGGGGGGCCCGAATCAGCCCCAGCATTTT
- | TRBJ2-1 | - | TRBV7-9 | CASSERGGFDNEQFF | TGTGCCAGCAGCGAGAGGGGGGGTTTCGACAATGAGCAGTTCTTC
TRBD1 | TRBJ2-7 | - | TRBV9 | CASSPGQGGEQYF | TGTGCCAGCAGCCCCGGACAGGGCGGCGAGCAGTACTTC
TRBD1 | TRBJ1-5 | - | TRBV28 | CASTKDRSGQPQHF | TGTGCCAGCACCAAGGACAGGTCGGGTCAGCCCCAGCATTTT
- | TRBJ2-5 | - | TRBV13 | CASSLGPQAQETQYF | TGTGCCAGCAGCTTAGGCCCACAGGCACAAGAGACCCAGTACTTC
- | TRBJ2-5 | - | TRBV6-2/TRBV6-3 | CASSYSRVHRRGQETQYF | TGTGCCAGCAGTTACTCGAGAGTCCATAGGAGGGGACAAGAGACCCAGTACTTC
- | TRBJ2-6 | - | TRBV7-9 | CASPGSGANVLTF | TGTGCCAGCCCAGGGTCTGGGGCCAACGTCCTGACTTTC
TRBD2 | TRBJ2-3 | - | TRBV7-9 | CASSPSGVLSTDTQYF | TGTGCCAGCAGCCCTAGCGGGGTGCTTAGCACAGATACGCAGTATTTT
- | TRBJ2-1 | - | TRBV18 | CASSPAGSDEQFF | TGTGCCAGCTCACCGGCGGGCAGTGATGAGCAGTTCTTC
- | TRBJ1-5 | once | TRBV11-2 | CASSLDPGGNQPQHF | TGTGCCAGCAGCTTAGATCCGGGAGGGAACCAGCCCCAGCATTTT
- | TRBJ2-5 | - | TRBV7-9 | CASSLAGGPETQYF | TGTGCCAGCAGCTTAGCAGGCGGTCCAGAGACCCAGTACTTC
- | TRBJ2-5 | - | TRBV7-2 | CASSLIAEETQYF | TGTGCCAGCAGCTTAATTGCGGAAGAGACCCAGTACTTC
- | TRBJ2-5 | - | TRBV27 | CASSWNTPGETQYF | TGTGCCAGCAGTTGGAACACCCCCGGGGAGACCCAGTACTTC
TRBD2 | TRBJ2-3 | - | TRBV20-1 | CSARVVGVAGVDTQYF | TGCAGTGCTCGTGTCGTTGGAGTAGCGGGAGTTGATACGCAGTATTTT
TRBD1 | TRBJ2-7 | - | TRBV7-3 | CGQGASEQYF | TGTGGGCAGGGGGCAAGCGAGCAGTACTTC
- | TRBJ1-3 | once | TRBV3-1/TRBV3-2 | CASSPPRRSSGNTIYF | TGTGCCAGCAGCCCCCCCCGTCGGAGCTCTGGAAACACCATATATTTT
- | TRBJ1-1 | - | TRBV6-2/TRBV6-3 | CASSLQAVSKAFF | TGTGCCAGCAGCCTTCAGGCCGTTTCGAAGGCTTTCTTT
- | TRBJ1-4 | - | TRBV30 | CAWNQQVTNEKLFF | TGTGCCTGGAACCAACAGGTGACTAATGAAAAACTGTTTTTT
- | TRBJ2-4 | - | TRBV29-1 | CSVIVGLDIQYF | TGCAGCGTTATAGTGGGACTTGACATTCAGTACTTC
- | TRBJ2-7 | - | TRBV27 | CASSLSLFSYEQYF | TGTGCCAGCAGTTTATCCCTCTTCTCCTACGAGCAGTACTTC
TRBD1 | TRBJ2-2 | - | TRBV9 | CASSVERPKTGGRTGELFF | TGTGCCAGCAGCGTAGAGAGACCCAAAACAGGGGGAAGGACCGGGGAGCTGTTTTTT
TRBD2 | TRBJ2-3 | - | TRBV3-1/TRBV3-2 | CASSQDGREGDTQYF | TGTGCCAGCAGCCAAGATGGGAGGGAGGGAGATACGCAGTATTTT
- | TRBJ2-7 | - | TRBV11-2 | CASSSRGLSSYEQYF | TGTGCCAGCAGCTCGCGGGGGCTGAGCTCCTACGAGCAGTACTTC
- | TRBJ2-6 | many | TRBV12-5 | CASGLPLIVGPLRSTSGANVLTF | TGTGCTAGTGGTTTGCCTTTGATAGTGGGGCCACTCAGGAGTACCTCTGGGGCCAACGTCCTGACTTTC
- | TRBJ1-1 | - | TRBV29-1 | CSVELGDTEAFF | TGCAGCGTGGAACTAGGGGACACTGAAGCTTTCTTT
- | TRBJ2-1 | - | TRBV1 | CTSSGLAGKVRAYNEQFF | TGCACCAGCTCCGGACTAGCGGGAAAAGTGAGGGCCTACAATGAGCAGTTCTTC
- | TRBJ2-3 | - | TRBV7-9 | CASSLVESTDTQYF | TGTGCCAGCAGCTTAGTGGAGAGCACAGATACGCAGTATTTT
- | TRBJ1-3 | - | TRBV30 | CAWSTQGIGNTIYF | TGTGCCTGGAGTACCCAGGGGATTGGAAACACCATATATTTT
TRBD2 | TRBJ2-3 | - | TRBV6-4 | CASSETATSGSRTDTQYF | TGTGCCAGCAGTGAGACGGCGACTAGCGGGTCAAGGACAGATACGCAGTATTTT
- | TRBJ1-1 | - | TRBV12-3/TRBV12-4 | CASSFLSTEAFF | TGTGCCAGCAGTTTCCTTAGCACTGAAGCTTTCTTT
- | TRBJ1-4 | - | TRBV7-9 | CASSFPPDGAWEKLFF | TGTGCCAGCAGCTTTCCCCCCGATGGGGCATGGGAAAAACTGTTTTTT
- | TRBJ1-2 | - | TRBV9 | CASSVEQGIGGYTF | TGTGCCAGCAGCGTAGAACAGGGAATCGGAGGCTACACCTTC
TRBD1 | TRBJ2-5 | - | TRBV7-9 | CASSQDRVLEETQYF | TGTGCCAGCAGCCAGGACAGGGTCCTTGAAGAGACCCAGTACTTC